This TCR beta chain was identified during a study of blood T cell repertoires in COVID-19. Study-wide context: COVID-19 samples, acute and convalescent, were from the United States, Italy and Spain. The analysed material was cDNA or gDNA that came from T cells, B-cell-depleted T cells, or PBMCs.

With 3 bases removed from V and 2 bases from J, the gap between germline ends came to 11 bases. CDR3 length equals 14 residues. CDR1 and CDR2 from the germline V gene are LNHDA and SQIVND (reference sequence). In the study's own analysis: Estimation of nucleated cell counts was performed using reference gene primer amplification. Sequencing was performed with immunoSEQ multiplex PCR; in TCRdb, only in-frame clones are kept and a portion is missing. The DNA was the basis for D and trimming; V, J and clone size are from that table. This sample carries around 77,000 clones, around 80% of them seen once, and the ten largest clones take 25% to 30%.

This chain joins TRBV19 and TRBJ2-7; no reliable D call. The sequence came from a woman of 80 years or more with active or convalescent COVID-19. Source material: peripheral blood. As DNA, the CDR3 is TGTGCCAGTAGTATGGCAGGTACCACCTACGAGCAGTACTTC. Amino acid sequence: CASSMAGTTYEQYF.